The T cell receptor beta chain under discussion was sequenced for a study of regulatory dendritic cells for organ transplantation. With 2 bases removed from V and 4 bases from J, the gap between germline ends came to 16 bases. The CDR3 totals 16 residues. Looked up from germline, CDR1 is SGHDT and CDR2 is YYEEEE. With regard to this clone: Its antigen is not known.

Memory T cells were CD45RO+, naive were CD45RA+, sorted by FACS. Study observations and caveats: Naive CD4+ and CD8+ repertoires were highly diverse; memory CD8+ was most oligoclonal. Mature dendritic cells appeared to drive more memory CD8+ clonal expansion than regulatory ones.

Profiling relied on immunoSEQ multiplex PCR, and the TCRdb table lists in-frame clones only, not all of them. The sample records around 30,000 clones, roughly 84% being singletons. This chain uses TRBV5-6 with TRBJ2-1; a weak D match, TRBD2 (5 bases). The source material was naive CD8+ T cells from blood. Noted subset: CD45RA+ naive T cells. The origin of this receptor is a human donor in good health. The CDR3 sequence: CASSFPEGLRYNEQFF. Here the CDR3 DNA reads TGTGCCAGCAGCTTCCCCGAGGGCCTTCGTTACAATGAGCAGTTCTTC.